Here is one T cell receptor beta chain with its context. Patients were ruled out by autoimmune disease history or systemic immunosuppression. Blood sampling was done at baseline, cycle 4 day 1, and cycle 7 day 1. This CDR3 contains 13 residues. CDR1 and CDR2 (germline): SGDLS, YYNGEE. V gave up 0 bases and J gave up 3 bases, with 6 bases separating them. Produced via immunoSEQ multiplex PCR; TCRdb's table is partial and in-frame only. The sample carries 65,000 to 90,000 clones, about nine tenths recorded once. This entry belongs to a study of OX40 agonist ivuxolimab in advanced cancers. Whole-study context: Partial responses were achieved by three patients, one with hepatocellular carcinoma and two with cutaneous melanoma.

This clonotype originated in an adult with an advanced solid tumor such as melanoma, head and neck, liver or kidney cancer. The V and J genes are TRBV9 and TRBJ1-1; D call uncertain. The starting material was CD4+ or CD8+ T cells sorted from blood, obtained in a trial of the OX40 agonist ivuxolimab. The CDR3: CASSVEQYTEAFF. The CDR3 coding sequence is TGTGCCAGCAGCGTAGAACAGTACACTGAAGCTTTCTTT.